This T cell receptor (beta chain) was sequenced in a study of shared clonotypes between healthy human individuals. The study's findings and limits: The study generally estimated greater richness for naive than memory subsets. In a handful of donors, about 5% of naive CD4 clonotypes appeared in common.

Every subset had its genomic DNA shared out evenly among several immunoSEQ plates. Generated by immunoSEQ multiplex PCR, the TCRdb table keeps only in-frame clones and is missing some. Here the sample spans more than 2,000,000 clones, approximately 94% being singletons. A note on this clone: Antigen specificity is unknown.

The clonotype was recovered from a young man in good health. Sequenced: naive CD4+ T cells sorted from blood. As to subset: CD45RA+ positively selected.

The CDR3, as DNA: TGCGCCAGCAGCTTGGAGGGGCCCCGCTACGAGCAGTACTTC. Translation gives CASSLEGPRYEQYF. The J gene is TRBJ2-7, the V gene TRBV5-1, with D tentatively TRBD1 (5 bases). Germline V gene data show CDR1 as SGHRS and CDR2 as YFSETQ. CDR3 length: 14 residues. V shed 0 bases and J shed 3 bases, with 10 bases lying between them.